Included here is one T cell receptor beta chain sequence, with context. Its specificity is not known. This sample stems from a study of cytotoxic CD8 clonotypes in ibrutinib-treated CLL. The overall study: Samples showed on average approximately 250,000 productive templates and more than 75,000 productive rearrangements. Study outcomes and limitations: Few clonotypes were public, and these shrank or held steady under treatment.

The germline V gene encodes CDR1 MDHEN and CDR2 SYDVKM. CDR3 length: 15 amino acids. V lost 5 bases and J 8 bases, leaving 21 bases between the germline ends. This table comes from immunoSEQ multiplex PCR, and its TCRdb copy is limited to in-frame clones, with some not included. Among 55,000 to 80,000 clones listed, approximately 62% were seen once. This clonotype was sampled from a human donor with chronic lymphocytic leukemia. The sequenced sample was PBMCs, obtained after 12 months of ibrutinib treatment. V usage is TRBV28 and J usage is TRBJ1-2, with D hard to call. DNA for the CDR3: TGTGCCAGCAGTATTGAAGGGTGGGCCGTAGGGGGCTACACCTTC. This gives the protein CASSIEGWAVGGYTF.